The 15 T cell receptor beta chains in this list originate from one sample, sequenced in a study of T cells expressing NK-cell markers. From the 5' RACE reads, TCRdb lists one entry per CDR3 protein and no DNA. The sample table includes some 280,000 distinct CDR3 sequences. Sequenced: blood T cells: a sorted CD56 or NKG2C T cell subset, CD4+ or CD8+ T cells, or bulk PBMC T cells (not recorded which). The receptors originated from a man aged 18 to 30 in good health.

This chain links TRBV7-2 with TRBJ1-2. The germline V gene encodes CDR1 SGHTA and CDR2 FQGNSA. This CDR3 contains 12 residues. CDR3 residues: CASSHVGQPYTF.

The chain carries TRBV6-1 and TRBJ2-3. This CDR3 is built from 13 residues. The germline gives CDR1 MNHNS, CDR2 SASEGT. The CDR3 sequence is CASRATSTDTQYF.

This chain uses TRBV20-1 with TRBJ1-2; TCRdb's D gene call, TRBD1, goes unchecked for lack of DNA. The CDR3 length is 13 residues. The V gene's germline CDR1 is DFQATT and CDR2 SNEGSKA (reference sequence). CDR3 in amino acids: CSAIRAGGYGYTF.

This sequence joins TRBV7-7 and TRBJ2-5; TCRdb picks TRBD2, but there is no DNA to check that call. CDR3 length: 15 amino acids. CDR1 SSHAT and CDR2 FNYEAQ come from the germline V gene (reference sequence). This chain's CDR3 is CASSLQAGGQETQYF.

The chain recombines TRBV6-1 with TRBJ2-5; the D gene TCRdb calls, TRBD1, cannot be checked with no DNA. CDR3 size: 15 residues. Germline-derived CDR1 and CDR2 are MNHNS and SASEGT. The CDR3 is CASRKHRDSEETQYF.

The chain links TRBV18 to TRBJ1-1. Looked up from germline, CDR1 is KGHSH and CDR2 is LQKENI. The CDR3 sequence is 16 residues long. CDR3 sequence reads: CASSPPLQRLNTEAFF.

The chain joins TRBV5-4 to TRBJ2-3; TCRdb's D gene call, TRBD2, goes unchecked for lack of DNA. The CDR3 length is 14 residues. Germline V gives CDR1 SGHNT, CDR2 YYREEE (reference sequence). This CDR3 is CASSLDRETDTQYF.

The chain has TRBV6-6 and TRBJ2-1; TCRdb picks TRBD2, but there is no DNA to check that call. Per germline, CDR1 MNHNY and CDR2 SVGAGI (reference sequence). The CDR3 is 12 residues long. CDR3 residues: CASMEGLNEQFF.

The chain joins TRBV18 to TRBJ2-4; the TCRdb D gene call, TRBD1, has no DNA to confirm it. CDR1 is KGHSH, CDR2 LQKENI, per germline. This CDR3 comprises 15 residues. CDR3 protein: CASSPEGGRKNIQYF.

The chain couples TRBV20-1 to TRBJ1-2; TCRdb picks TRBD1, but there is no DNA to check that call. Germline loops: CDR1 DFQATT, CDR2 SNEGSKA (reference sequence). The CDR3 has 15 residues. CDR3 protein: CSARDLEKGVYGYTF.

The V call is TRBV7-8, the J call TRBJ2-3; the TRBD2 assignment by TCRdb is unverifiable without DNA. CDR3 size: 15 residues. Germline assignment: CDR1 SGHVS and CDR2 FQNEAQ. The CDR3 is CASSPRGSGRNTQYF.

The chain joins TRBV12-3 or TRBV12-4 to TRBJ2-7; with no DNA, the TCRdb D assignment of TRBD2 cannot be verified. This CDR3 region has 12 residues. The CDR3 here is CASSFGGAGQYF.

Here the CDR3 reads CASSPGPGQPQHF. The gene calls are TRBV11-2 and TRBJ1-5. Germline V CDR1 and CDR2: SGHAT, FQNNGV. This CDR3 has 13 amino acids.

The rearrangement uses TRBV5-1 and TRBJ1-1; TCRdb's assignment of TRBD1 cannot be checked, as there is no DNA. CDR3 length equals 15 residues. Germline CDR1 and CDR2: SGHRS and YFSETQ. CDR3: CASSPRPRELPEAFF.

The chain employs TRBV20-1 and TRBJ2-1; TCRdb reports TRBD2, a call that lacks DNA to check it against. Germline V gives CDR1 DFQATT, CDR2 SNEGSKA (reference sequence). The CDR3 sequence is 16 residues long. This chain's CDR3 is CSALLSAGGQGNEQFF.